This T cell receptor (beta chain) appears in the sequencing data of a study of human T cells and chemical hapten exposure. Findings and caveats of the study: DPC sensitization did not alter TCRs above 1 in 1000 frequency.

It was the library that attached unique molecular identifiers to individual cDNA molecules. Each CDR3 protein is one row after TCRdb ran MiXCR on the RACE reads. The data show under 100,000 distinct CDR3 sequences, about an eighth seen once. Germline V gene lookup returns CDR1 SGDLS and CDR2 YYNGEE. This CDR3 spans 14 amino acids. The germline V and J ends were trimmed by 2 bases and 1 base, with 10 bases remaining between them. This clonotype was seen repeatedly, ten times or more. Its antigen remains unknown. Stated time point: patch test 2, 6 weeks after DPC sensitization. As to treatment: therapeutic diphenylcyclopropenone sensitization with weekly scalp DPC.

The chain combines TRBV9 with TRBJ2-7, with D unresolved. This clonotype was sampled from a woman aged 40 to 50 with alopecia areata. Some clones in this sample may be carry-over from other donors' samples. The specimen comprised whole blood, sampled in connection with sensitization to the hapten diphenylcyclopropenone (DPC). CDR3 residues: CASSVGRKSYEQYF. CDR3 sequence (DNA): TGTGCCAGCAGCGTCGGCAGGAAATCCTACGAGCAGTACTTC.